What follows are 31 T cell receptor beta chains derived from one specimen sequenced in a study of blood T cell repertoires in COVID-19. Using immunoSEQ multiplex PCR, the repertoire was profiled, and TCRdb retains in-frame clones only, with some absent. The sample includes roughly 340,000 clones, more than 75% of them seen just once. Sequencing was done on a sample of peripheral blood. These receptors were obtained from a woman in her fifties or sixties with COVID-19, enrolled during active disease.

The chain is built from TRBV7-9 and TRBJ1-6; possibly TRBD1 for D (5 bases). Between the trimmed V and J ends, which lost 7 bases and 9 bases, there was a span of 19 bases. The CDR3 runs 15 residues. Germline V lookup: CDR1 SEHNR, CDR2 FQNEAQ (reference sequence). The CDR3 DNA follows: TGTGCCAGCATCACCTGGGGGGACCCAGGTTCACCCCTCCACTTT. Translation gives CASITWGDPGSPLHF.

The V call is TRBV5-1, the J call TRBJ2-2; 13 bases align to TRBD2. After removal of 0 bases from V and 5 bases from J, the junction contained 1 base not matched to a gene. CDR3 size: 16 residues. The germline V gene has CDR1 SGHRS and CDR2 YFSETQ. DNA of the CDR3: TGCGCCAGCAGCTTGGGGACTAGCGGGAGAACCGGGGAGCTGTTTTTT. This codes for CASSLGTSGRTGELFF.

The rearrangement joins TRBV28 to TRBJ2-3; the match to TRBD2 covers 12 bases. CDR3 length: 16 amino acids. V lost 6 bases and J lost 6; bases outside the gene matches: 10. From germline, CDR1 is MDHEN and CDR2 SYDVKM. As DNA, the CDR3 is TGTGCCAGCAGGCCTCCTCCTAGCGGGAGGGCGGATACGCAGTATTTT. It codes for CASRPPPSGRADTQYF. The variable domain in full, with the rest retrieved from reference TRBV28 and TRBJ2-3, is DVKVTQSSRYLVKRTGEKVFLECVQDMDHENMFWYRQDPGLGLRLIYFSYDVKMKEKGDIPEGYSVSREKKERFSLILESASTNQTSMYLCASRPPPSGRADTQYFGPGTRLTVL.

The V call is TRBV6-5, the J call TRBJ2-2; D is perhaps TRBD1 (5 bases). V was clipped by 7 bases and J by 1 base, with 10 bases between them. The CDR3 has 14 amino acids. CDR1 and CDR2 from the germline V gene are MNHEY and SVGAGI. This CDR3 reads CASTGILNTGELFF. In DNA, the CDR3 is TGTGCCAGCACAGGGATATTGAACACCGGGGAGCTGTTTTTT.

This clone was detected only a few times. The chain uses TRBV6-5 and TRBJ2-2, with TRBD2 matching 10 bases. Germline V gives CDR1 MNHEY, CDR2 SVGAGI. V was clipped by 10 bases and J by 3 bases; unmatched bases: 5. This CDR3 is built from 14 residues. The CDR3 nucleotides read TGTGCCACCGGGACTAGCGTATACACCGGGGAGCTGTTTTTT. Protein product: CATGTSVYTGELFF.

V is TRBV5-5 and J is TRBJ1-3, with D maybe TRBD1 (6 bases). Germline V gene data show CDR1 as SGHKS and CDR2 as YYEKEE (reference sequence). The CDR3 runs to 15 residues. Trimming took 4 bases from V and 5 from J, leaving 16 bases between them. Written as DNA, the CDR3 is TGTGCCAGCAGCCTGAGCGGACAGACAAGAAACACCATATATTTT. This sequence encodes CASSLSGQTRNTIYF.

The CDR3 DNA is TGTGCCAGCAGCTTTCCCTTGGCCAAAAACATTCAGTACTTC. Protein: CASSFPLAKNIQYF. The rearrangement links TRBV5-5 to TRBJ2-4; D gene unclear. Deletions cut 2 bases from V and 1 base from J, with 7 bases between. Germline V gene lookup returns CDR1 SGHKS and CDR2 YYEKEE (reference sequence). The CDR3 has 14 residues.

A note on this clone: This sample includes further DNA sequences coding for the same CDR3. The rearrangement joins TRBV11-2 to TRBJ2-5, with no clear D. Trimming stripped 4 bases from V and 5 bases from J, with 5 bases between. The germline CDR1 and CDR2 sequences are SGHAT and FQNNGV. The CDR3 runs to 11 residues. CDR3 amino acids: CASSSRETQYF. The CDR3 DNA reads TGTGCCAGCAGCTCACGGGAGACCCAGTACTTC.

The gene calls are TRBV3-1 (or the pseudogene TRBV3-2) and TRBJ1-1; D gene uncertain. Germline CDR1 and CDR2: LGHDT and YNNKEL (reference sequence). The CDR3 has 17 residues. Trimming pared 1 base from V and 1 base from J, leaving 16 bases between. The CDR3 loop is CASSQVYAYRPNTEAFF. DNA for the CDR3: TGTGCCAGCAGCCAAGTTTACGCGTACAGACCGAACACTGAAGCTTTCTTT.

The V and J genes are TRBV6-5 and TRBJ2-7, with D possibly TRBD2 on 6 matching bases. The CDR3 sequence is 15 residues long. Germline loops: CDR1 MNHEY, CDR2 SVGAGI. Between the trimmed V and J ends, which lost 0 bases and 3 bases, there was a span of 12 bases. The CDR3 spells CASSYSGRGNYEQYF. The DNA for the CDR3 is TGTGCCAGCAGTTACTCGGGTCGGGGGAACTACGAGCAGTACTTC.

The rearrangement links TRBV7-9 to TRBJ2-3; 11 nucleotides line up with TRBD2. J gave up 3 bases and V 5 bases, and 4 bases lay outside the gene matches. The CDR3 extends over 15 amino acids. Germline CDR1 is SEHNR and CDR2 is FQNEAQ (reference sequence). The CDR3 coding sequence is TGTGCCAGCAGCGACAGGACTAGCGGGACAGATACGCAGTATTTT. This encodes CASSDRTSGTDTQYF.

This sequence joins TRBV24-1 and TRBJ2-1, with D possibly matching TRBD1 (6 bases). CDR3 length: 13 residues. Trimming cost V 5 bases and J 9 bases, with 13 bases left between them. Germline V CDR1 and CDR2: KGHDR, SFDVKD. In nucleotides, the CDR3 is TGTGCCACCAGTGCCCCGACAGGCTCTGAGCAGTTCTTC. Translation gives CATSAPTGSEQFF.

This clone showed up just a few times. The chain couples TRBV24-1 to TRBJ2-2; perhaps TRBD2 as D (6 bases). Germline CDR1 reads KGHDR; CDR2 reads SFDVKD. The CDR3 loop spans 17 amino acids. V lost 5 bases and J lost 1, with 16 bases in between. The CDR3 bases are TGTGCCACCAGTGTGGGGGGTTGGCAGATGAACACCGGGGAGCTGTTTTTT. Translating it yields CATSVGGWQMNTGELFF.

The V gene is TRBV5-1, the J gene TRBJ1-5; possible D gene TRBD1, 5 bases. Germline V gene lookup returns CDR1 SGHRS and CDR2 YFSETQ. V was pared by 4 bases and J by 0 bases, with 14 bases between. The CDR3 runs to 16 residues. CDR3 amino acids: CASSPLGGYSNQPQHF. The CDR3 bases are TGCGCCAGCAGCCCACTCGGGGGTTATAGCAATCAGCCCCAGCATTTT.

This sequence joins TRBV19 and TRBJ1-1, with D maybe TRBD1 (6 bases). Trimming cost V 5 bases and J 5 bases, with 15 bases left between them. CDR1 LNHDA and CDR2 SQIVND come from the germline V gene (reference sequence). The CDR3 sequence is 14 residues long. The CDR3 nucleotides are TGTGCCAGTAGTTTAACTTGGGGGCGGACTGAAGCTTTCTTT. Protein: CASSLTWGRTEAFF. Full variable domain (remainder filled in from reference TRBV19 and TRBJ1-1): DGGITQSPKYLFRKEGQNVTLSCEQNLNHDAMYWYRQDPGQGLRLIYYSQIVNDFQKGDIAEGYSVSREKKESFPLTVTSAQKNPTAFYLCASSLTWGRTEAFFGQGTRLTVV.

The chain has TRBV6-5 and TRBJ2-3; TRBD1 aligns across 7 bases. V gave up 4 bases and J gave up 1 base; unmatched junction bases: 5. The CDR3 consists of 15 residues. CDR1 and CDR2 from the germline V gene are MNHEY and SVGAGI. The CDR3 DNA reads TGTGCCAGCAGTTCTCTCGGACAGGGCACAGATACGCAGTATTTT. Translating it yields CASSSLGQGTDTQYF.

The chain recombines TRBV29-1 with TRBJ2-2, with 11 bases aligning to TRBD2. V lost 2 bases and J lost 0; bases outside the gene matches: 2. The germline gives CDR1 SQVTM, CDR2 ANQGSEA. The CDR3 sequence is 16 residues long. CDR3 in amino acids: CSVERLAGTNTGELFF. The DNA for the CDR3 is TGCAGCGTTGAAAGACTAGCGGGAACGAACACCGGGGAGCTGTTTTTT.

The V and J genes are TRBV5-5 and TRBJ1-4; D uncertain. This CDR3 spans 16 amino acids. Trimming removed 2 bases at V and 1 base at J, with 12 bases between. The germline V gene has CDR1 SGHKS and CDR2 YYEKEE (reference sequence). CDR3 nucleotide sequence: TGTGCCAGCAGCTTCCTGGAGGTGATAACTAATGAAAAACTGTTTTTT. It specifies CASSFLEVITNEKLFF.

The V and J genes are TRBV4-1 and TRBJ2-1; 14 bases match TRBD2. With V trimmed by 0 bases and J by 8 bases, 12 bases remained unmatched. The length of the CDR3 is 19 residues. The germline gives CDR1 MGHRA, CDR2 YSYEKL. The CDR3 sequence is CASSQDSIGTSGSKDEQFF. In nucleotides, the CDR3 is TGCGCCAGCAGCCAAGATTCGATCGGGACTAGCGGGAGTAAAGATGAGCAGTTCTTC.

This clone was seen only once. The chain uses TRBV3-1 (or the pseudogene TRBV3-2) and TRBJ1-6, with 9 bases fitting TRBD1. The junction had 8 bases not matched to a gene; V was cut back by 5 bases and J by 9 bases. This CDR3 comprises 15 residues. Germline-derived CDR1 and CDR2 are LGHDT and YNNKEL (reference sequence). The CDR3 DNA reads as TGTGCCAGCAGCGACCAGGGACAGGGAACTTCACCCCTCCACTTT. The encoded protein is CASSDQGQGTSPLHF.

This chain connects TRBV5-6 to TRBJ2-1, with a weak D call TRBD1 (6 bases). This CDR3 has 12 amino acids. Trimming took off 3 bases at V and 15 bases at J, with 16 bases between the two ends. CDR1 is SGHDT and CDR2 is YYEEEE in the germline V gene. The CDR3 coding sequence is TGTGCCAGCAGCTCCCAGGGGTCCCCGCGGTTCTTC. This gives the protein CASSSQGSPRFF.

The sample holds many counts of this clone. Relative to the germline gene, one junction end is altered; a read error may explain this. The rearrangement links TRBV11-2 to TRBJ2-1; a possible D gene is TRBD2 (6 bases). There are 15 residues in the CDR3. CDR1 and CDR2 from the germline V gene are SGHAT and FQNNGV. CDR3 residues: CASSLFSGSYDEQFF. In DNA form, the CDR3 reads TGTGCCAGCAGCTTATTTAGCGGTTCCTACGATGAGCAGTTCTTC.

This chain uses TRBV18 with TRBJ2-2; 7 nucleotides agree with TRBD2. Germline lookup yields CDR1 KGHSH and CDR2 LQKENI. The V segment lost 5 bases and the J segment 1 base; nucleotides outside the gene matches: 4. CDR3 length: 15 amino acids. CDR3 nucleotides: TGTGCCAGCTCAACGGGACTAAAGAACACCGGGGAGCTGTTTTTT. Residues: CASSTGLKNTGELFF.

V and J are TRBV7-9 and TRBJ2-6; a possible D gene is TRBD1 (5 bases). The CDR3 consists of 17 residues. Germline lookup yields CDR1 SEHNR and CDR2 FQNEAQ (reference sequence). Trimming removed 0 bases at V and 0 bases at J, with 9 bases between. CDR3 DNA: TGTGCCAGCAGCTTAGCAGGGGCCCACTCTGGGGCCAACGTCCTGACTTTC. Translation: CASSLAGAHSGANVLTF.

This rearrangement joins TRBV6-5 to TRBJ1-1; D ambiguous. V gave up 6 bases and J gave up 5 bases, with 13 bases separating them. Germline V gene sequence: CDR1 MNHEY, CDR2 SVGAGI. The CDR3 is 13 residues long. CDR3 protein: CASRTRGGTEAFF. CDR3 nucleotides: TGTGCCAGCAGAACCCGAGGCGGAACTGAAGCTTTCTTT.

V and J are TRBV2 and TRBJ2-3; 10 nucleotides agree with TRBD1. The CDR3 sequence is 15 residues long. V lost 4 bases, J lost 2 bases, and 3 bases stayed unmatched. Looked up from germline, CDR1 is SNHLY and CDR2 is FYNNEI. CDR3 residues: CASSGDRGLTDTQYF. CDR3 DNA: TGTGCCAGCAGTGGGGACAGGGGTCTCACAGATACGCAGTATTTT.

The chain employs TRBV24-1 and TRBJ1-2; 7 bases match TRBD1. The CDR3 totals 15 residues. The V gene's germline CDR1 is KGHDR and CDR2 SFDVKD. The J segment lost 0 bases and the V segment lost 4 bases, leaving 4 bases of the junction unmatched. The CDR3 protein is CATSDRGQPNYGYTF. CDR3 coding DNA: TGTGCCACCAGTGACCGGGGACAGCCTAACTATGGCTACACCTTC.

J is TRBJ2-7 and V is TRBV4-3; 8 positions agree with TRBD1. The CDR3 is 13 residues long. J lost 4 bases, V lost 4 bases, and 3 bases had no gene match. Germline loops: CDR1 LGHNA, CDR2 YSLEER. The CDR3 here is CASSRDRKYEQYF. The CDR3 DNA sequence: TGCGCCAGCAGCCGGGACAGGAAATACGAGCAGTACTTC.

V usage is TRBV19 and J usage is TRBJ1-5, with TRBD1 matching over 7 bases. Germline V gene sequence: CDR1 LNHDA, CDR2 SQIVND (reference sequence). Germline trimming cut 4 bases from V and 0 bases from J; bases unmatched to any gene: 6. The CDR3 runs 16 residues. The CDR3 here is CASSTHGTVSNQPQHF. CDR3 in DNA: TGTGCCAGTAGTACCCACGGGACAGTTAGCAATCAGCCCCAGCATTTT.

The chain recombines TRBV6-5 with TRBJ1-2; D possibly corresponds to TRBD1 (5 bases). V was cut by 2 bases and J by 8 bases, with 21 bases left in between. The CDR3 is made up of 16 amino acids. Germline CDR1 reads MNHEY; CDR2 reads SVGAGI. CDR3 in amino acids: CASSYMGLPSEKGYTF. As DNA, the CDR3 is TGTGCCAGCAGTTACATGGGACTCCCGAGTGAGAAAGGCTACACCTTC.

The V and J genes are TRBV4-1 and TRBJ2-1; 8 bases align to TRBD2. Per germline, CDR1 MGHRA and CDR2 YSYEKL. The CDR3 spans 16 residues. Losses at the gene ends were 2 bases for V and 1 base for J; bases not matched to a gene: 4. CDR3 loop: CASSQPGLVSYNEQFF. The CDR3 DNA follows: TGCGCCAGCAGCCAACCGGGACTAGTTTCCTACAATGAGCAGTTCTTC.